The entry below describes one TCR beta chain. This record belongs to a study of blood T cell repertoires in COVID-19. Study-wide background: Samples representing acute and convalescent COVID-19 were sourced from the United States, Italy and Spain.

In the study's own analysis: The authors estimated nucleated cell counts from reference gene primer amplification. Some clones are missing from TCRdb's copy, which holds only in-frame ones; the method was immunoSEQ multiplex PCR. V and J calls and clone size come straight from that table; D and trimming were deduced from the DNA. The sample consists of about 170,000 clones, 86% of them appearing once. The germline CDR1 and CDR2 sequences are MRHNA and SNTAGT. CDR3 length: 13 residues. Trimming removed 5 bases at V and 1 base at J, with 8 bases between. The chain uses TRBV6-4 and TRBJ1-1; D gene unclear. Sample: peripheral blood. The receptor was derived from a woman in her fifties or sixties with COVID-19, enrolled during active disease. The CDR3: CASSSTGNTEAFF. The DNA of the CDR3 is TGTGCCAGCAGTTCGACGGGGAACACTGAAGCTTTCTTT.